This T cell receptor beta chain is from a study of T cell responses to AZD1222 COVID-19 vaccine. Study observations and caveats: AZD1222 recipients seropositive at baseline numbered only 6 or 7. Donors in the cohort were predominantly white British and more often female, and clonal diversity was possibly underestimated.

Worth noting for this clone: Its antigen remains unidentified.

The CDR3 length is 17 residues. Trimming shortened V by 8 bases and J by 0 bases, and 20 bases separated the two germline ends. CDR1 is MDHEN, CDR2 SYDVKM, per germline. Assay: immunoSEQ multiplex PCR; the TCRdb copy retains only in-frame clones and omits some. The sample has tens of thousands of clones; around nine tenths are singletons. The input for sequencing was peripheral blood, taken on day 0 of MenACWY control vaccination. J is TRBJ2-4 and V is TRBV28, with D possibly matching TRBD1 (5 bases). This clonotype was sampled from an adult in good health. The CDR3 DNA reads TGTGCCAGCGGCTCGTGGGGCTACCGACTAGCCAAAAACATTCAGTACTTC. Protein product: CASGSWGYRLAKNIQYF.